Listed below are T cell receptor beta chains from one sample, sequenced in a study of tumor and adjacent non-tumor tissue in lung cancer. TCRdb reanalysed the multiplex PCR reads using MiXCR and keeps one entry per CDR3 protein. The data contain 100,000 or so distinct CDR3 sequences, 80% of them singletons. The sequencing input was distant non-tumor lung tissue. The receptors come from a man in his sixties with small cell lung cancer. Each CDR3 is given with its conserved first and last residue. The D gene is left open where the match is weak. Clone size is stated in some rows and not others, as once, few, many or a class when expanded.

v_gene: TRBV6-2/TRBV6-3
d_gene: .
abundance: .
j_gene: TRBJ2-1
CDR3nt: TGTGCCAGCATACGGGCCGGGACTAACGGGAGAAGGGGGTATGAGCAGTTCTTC
CDR3aa: CASIRAGTNGRRGYEQFF

v_gene: TRBV2
d_gene: .
abundance: .
j_gene: TRBJ2-7
CDR3nt: TGTGCCAGCAGTGTTGGCGGCGAGCAGTACTTC
CDR3aa: CASSVGGEQYF

v_gene: TRBV11-2
d_gene: .
abundance: .
j_gene: TRBJ2-1
CDR3nt: TGTGCCAGCAACTTAGAGGTAGGGTCGGTTGAGCAGTTCTTC
CDR3aa: CASNLEVGSVEQFF

v_gene: TRBV6-5
d_gene: .
abundance: many
j_gene: TRBJ2-1
CDR3nt: TGTGCCAGCAGCCGCTCCGGGTACAATGAGCAGTTCTTC
CDR3aa: CASSRSGYNEQFF

v_gene: TRBV6-5
d_gene: .
abundance: .
j_gene: TRBJ2-1
CDR3nt: TGTGCCAGCGGTTACTCTGGGGGAGTGGGTGATGTGCAGTTCTTC
CDR3aa: CASGYSGGVGDVQFF

v_gene: TRBV6-5
d_gene: .
abundance: .
j_gene: TRBJ1-2
CDR3nt: TGTACCAGCAGTTCGGCAGGGAACAGCTATGGCTACACCTTC
CDR3aa: CTSSSAGNSYGYTF

v_gene: TRBV4-1
d_gene: .
abundance: .
j_gene: TRBJ2-4
CDR3nt: TGTGCCAGCAGCAATAGCAGGGTGGGCAAAAACATTCAGTACTTC
CDR3aa: CASSNSRVGKNIQYF

v_gene: TRBV5-1
d_gene: TRBD2
abundance: .
j_gene: TRBJ2-1
CDR3nt: TGCGCCAGCAGCTTGGGAACTAGCGCATCTTACAATGAGCAGTTCTTC
CDR3aa: CASSLGTSASYNEQFF

v_gene: TRBV11-2
d_gene: .
abundance: once
j_gene: TRBJ2-3
CDR3nt: TGTGCCAGCAGCCCTTTTGTCAACACAGATACGCAGTATTTT
CDR3aa: CASSPFVNTDTQYF

v_gene: TRBV5-1
d_gene: .
abundance: .
j_gene: TRBJ1-1
CDR3nt: TGCGCCAACAGCTTGGCGGGGGTCGACACTGAAGCTTTCTTT
CDR3aa: CANSLAGVDTEAFF

v_gene: TRBV12-3/TRBV12-4
d_gene: .
abundance: .
j_gene: TRBJ2-1
CDR3nt: TGTGCCAACACCCCCCCCGCGGGAACTCACTACAATGAGGAGTTCTTC
CDR3aa: CANTPPAGTHYNEEFF

v_gene: TRBV11-3
d_gene: .
abundance: .
j_gene: TRBJ1-1
CDR3nt: TGTGCCAACAGCCGTACCTGGGAGAGCACTGAAGCTTTCTTT
CDR3aa: CANSRTWESTEAFF

v_gene: TRBV28
d_gene: .
abundance: .
j_gene: TRBJ2-7
CDR3nt: TGTGCCAGCAGTTCTGGTTCCTACGAGCAGTACTTC
CDR3aa: CASSSGSYEQYF

v_gene: TRBV20-1
d_gene: TRBD2
abundance: .
j_gene: TRBJ2-7
CDR3nt: TGCAGTGCTATAGCGGCGGGCGCGGGAGGAATAGGATACGAGCAGTACTTC
CDR3aa: CSAIAAGAGGIGYEQYF

v_gene: TRBV5-8
d_gene: TRBD1
abundance: .
j_gene: TRBJ1-4
CDR3nt: TGTACCAGCAGTCGCACAGGGGGCTCTGAGGAAAAACTGTTTTTT
CDR3aa: CTSSRTGGSEEKLFF

v_gene: TRBV20-1
d_gene: .
abundance: many
j_gene: TRBJ1-1
CDR3nt: TGCAGTGTCCCGAGACCAGGGAGAATGAACACTGAAGCTTTCTTT
CDR3aa: CSVPRPGRMNTEAFF

v_gene: TRBV20-1
d_gene: .
abundance: many
j_gene: TRBJ2-1
CDR3nt: TGCAGTGGAAGCGGAAACAATGAGCAGTTCTTC
CDR3aa: CSGSGNNEQFF

v_gene: TRBV11-2
d_gene: .
abundance: .
j_gene: TRBJ1-4
CDR3nt: TGTGCCAGCACTCCGGGAGGGGGGGCGAGTGAAAAACTGTTTTTT
CDR3aa: CASTPGGGASEKLFF

v_gene: TRBV12-3/TRBV12-4
d_gene: .
abundance: .
j_gene: TRBJ1-5
CDR3nt: TGTGCCGGCAGTTTACGGGGGGGTGCTGCTGGAGGGCAGCCCCAGCATTTT
CDR3aa: CAGSLRGGAAGGQPQHF

v_gene: TRBV10-3
d_gene: TRBD1
abundance: many
j_gene: TRBJ1-5
CDR3nt: TGTGCCATCAGCACAGGGGATCAGCCCCAGCATTTT
CDR3aa: CAISTGDQPQHF

v_gene: TRBV12-3/TRBV12-4
d_gene: .
abundance: many
j_gene: TRBJ1-2
CDR3nt: TGTGCCAGCAGCTCATTCGGTAACTATGGCTACACCTTC
CDR3aa: CASSSFGNYGYTF

v_gene: TRBV6-1
d_gene: TRBD1
abundance: .
j_gene: TRBJ2-3
CDR3nt: TGTGCCAGCAGTGACAGGGGGAATGTGGATAGGCAGTATTTT
CDR3aa: CASSDRGNVDRQYF

v_gene: TRBV4-1
d_gene: .
abundance: .
j_gene: TRBJ2-5
CDR3nt: TGTCCCAGCAGCCGGCAGCTCGCAGGAGAGACCCAGTACTTC
CDR3aa: CPSSRQLAGETQYF

v_gene: TRBV5-5
d_gene: TRBD2
abundance: .
j_gene: TRBJ2-1
CDR3nt: TGTGCCAGCAGCCAGGGACTAGCGGGAGTGTACTATGGGCAGTTCTTC
CDR3aa: CASSQGLAGVYYGQFF

v_gene: TRBV11-3
d_gene: .
abundance: .
j_gene: TRBJ1-1
CDR3nt: TGTGCCAGCAGCCTGCGGGGGATGAACACTGAAACTTTTTTT
CDR3aa: CASSLRGMNTETFF

v_gene: TRBV20-1
d_gene: .
abundance: many
j_gene: TRBJ1-3
CDR3nt: TGCAGTGCCCGTCCCCAGGGGACTGGAAACACCATATATTTT
CDR3aa: CSARPQGTGNTIYF

v_gene: TRBV24-1
d_gene: .
abundance: .
j_gene: TRBJ2-1
CDR3nt: TGTGCCACCAGTGGTCGGAGAACGGCTTACAATGACCAGTTCTTC
CDR3aa: CATSGRRTAYNDQFF

v_gene: TRBV29-1
d_gene: .
abundance: .
j_gene: TRBJ2-7
CDR3nt: TGCAGCGCCAGGGATACCTTCTACGAGCAGTACTTC
CDR3aa: CSARDTFYEQYF

v_gene: TRBV12-3/TRBV12-4
d_gene: .
abundance: .
j_gene: TRBJ2-4
CDR3nt: TGTGCCAGCAATCCGGGGCGAAACATTCAGTACTTC
CDR3aa: CASNPGRNIQYF

v_gene: TRBV11-3
d_gene: .
abundance: .
j_gene: TRBJ2-7
CDR3nt: TGTACCAGCAGCTTAACCGGGTACGAGCAATACTTC
CDR3aa: CTSSLTGYEQYF

v_gene: TRBV4-1
d_gene: .
abundance: .
j_gene: TRBJ2-2
CDR3nt: TGCGCCAGCAGCCCCGACTTGGACACCGGGAAGCTGTTTTTT
CDR3aa: CASSPDLDTGKLFF

v_gene: TRBV4-1
d_gene: .
abundance: many
j_gene: TRBJ2-3
CDR3nt: TGCGCCAGCAGCCAGGGAGCGGGCCGCACAGATACGCAGTATTTT
CDR3aa: CASSQGAGRTDTQYF

v_gene: TRBV20-1
d_gene: .
abundance: .
j_gene: TRBJ1-1
CDR3nt: TGCAGTGCTGGGGGCCAGAGCACTGAAGCTTTCTTT
CDR3aa: CSAGGQSTEAFF

v_gene: TRBV5-1
d_gene: .
abundance: once
j_gene: TRBJ2-3
CDR3nt: TGCGCCGGCAGCTTGGAAGGTAGCGTCACAGATACGCAGTATTTT
CDR3aa: CAGSLEGSVTDTQYF

v_gene: TRBV29-1
d_gene: .
abundance: .
j_gene: TRBJ2-1
CDR3nt: TGCAGCGCTCCCGGTACGGCTTACAATGAGCAGTTCTTC
CDR3aa: CSAPGTAYNEQFF

v_gene: TRBV11-2
d_gene: .
abundance: few
j_gene: TRBJ2-1
CDR3nt: TGTGCCAGCAGCTTAATGACAGCCCAAAGCTCCTACAACGAGCAGTTCTTC
CDR3aa: CASSLMTAQSSYNEQFF

v_gene: TRBV7-8
d_gene: .
abundance: .
j_gene: TRBJ2-3
CDR3nt: TGTGCCAGCAACTTAGATTGGGCAGATACGCAGTATTTT
CDR3aa: CASNLDWADTQYF

v_gene: TRBV30
d_gene: .
abundance: .
j_gene: TRBJ2-3
CDR3nt: TGTACCTGGACGGTTGGGGGGGCGCCCGATACGCAGTATTTT
CDR3aa: CTWTVGGAPDTQYF

v_gene: TRBV11-2
d_gene: .
abundance: .
j_gene: TRBJ1-1
CDR3nt: TGTGCCAGCAACTTAAGAGAGGTCCTGGAAGCTTTCTTT
CDR3aa: CASNLREVLEAFF

v_gene: TRBV11-3
d_gene: TRBD1
abundance: .
j_gene: TRBJ1-1
CDR3nt: TGTGCCAGGAGCTTCCACATACAGGGGGACGCTCTCTTT
CDR3aa: CARSFHIQGDALF

v_gene: TRBV30
d_gene: .
abundance: many
j_gene: TRBJ2-5
CDR3nt: TGTGCCGGCTCCTTTTCTGTTTTAAGGAGGGAGACCCAGTACTTC
CDR3aa: CAGSFSVLRRETQYF

v_gene: TRBV10-3
d_gene: TRBD2
abundance: .
j_gene: TRBJ2-5
CDR3nt: TGTACTATCTGCATAGCGGGAGAGGAGACCCAGTACTTC
CDR3aa: CTICIAGEETQYF

v_gene: TRBV10-3
d_gene: .
abundance: .
j_gene: TRBJ2-3
CDR3nt: TGTGCCATAGACCGGCAGGTGTCTAGCAGAGATATGCAGTATTTT
CDR3aa: CAIDRQVSSRDMQYF

v_gene: TRBV10-3
d_gene: .
abundance: .
j_gene: TRBJ1-2
CDR3nt: TGTGCCATCAGTGATTTTAGGTCAGGGTCGAATGGCTACGCCTTC
CDR3aa: CAISDFRSGSNGYAF